This T cell receptor beta chain was profiled in a study of cytomegalovirus exposure and HLA in healthy donors. The PCR made use of 60 Vbeta and 13 Jbeta primers. Sequenced by immunoSEQ multiplex PCR; TCRdb stores in-frame clones only, minus some. The table for this sample gives roughly 120,000 clones. This CDR3 is 12 amino acids long. Germline V gene data show CDR1 as SQVTM and CDR2 as ANQGSEA. The V gene lost 4 bases and the J gene lost 2 bases, with 6 bases spanning the gap. The gene calls are TRBV29-1 and TRBJ1-5, with D possibly TRBD1 on 5 matching bases. The sequenced sample was PBMCs. The receptor's source is a man aged 30 to 45 in good health and CMV-seronegative. As DNA, the CDR3 is TGCAGCGTTGTACAGGGCAATCAGCCCCAGCATTTT. It specifies CSVVQGNQPQHF.